This T cell receptor (beta chain) appears in the sequencing data of a study of cytomegalovirus exposure and HLA in healthy donors. Study information: Around 85 million unique TCRs from HLA-typed donors were held in an early data release. Points from the study as a whole: In a later analysis, donors in an Asian-associated ancestry cluster reportedly had fewer N-insertions in productive TCRs than the cohort mean.

13 Jbeta primers and 60 Vbeta primers were used for the PCR. Only in-frame clones appear in the TCRdb table, and some are missing; sequencing was by immunoSEQ multiplex PCR. Seen here are about 130,000 clones, around 80% observed once, and the top ten hold under 13%. A few counts support this clone. The antigen is unknown. The CDR3 totals 15 residues. From germline, CDR1 is MNHNY and CDR2 SVGAGI (reference sequence). V was pared by 0 bases and J by 2 bases, with 5 bases between. This rearrangement joins TRBV6-6 to TRBJ2-6; D is ambiguous. This receptor was taken from a man aged 25-45 years in good health and CMV-seropositive. The sequenced sample was PBMCs. CDR3 sequence: CASSYSLPGANVLTF. DNA for the CDR3: TGTGCCAGCAGTTACTCCCTCCCTGGGGCCAACGTCCTGACTTTC.